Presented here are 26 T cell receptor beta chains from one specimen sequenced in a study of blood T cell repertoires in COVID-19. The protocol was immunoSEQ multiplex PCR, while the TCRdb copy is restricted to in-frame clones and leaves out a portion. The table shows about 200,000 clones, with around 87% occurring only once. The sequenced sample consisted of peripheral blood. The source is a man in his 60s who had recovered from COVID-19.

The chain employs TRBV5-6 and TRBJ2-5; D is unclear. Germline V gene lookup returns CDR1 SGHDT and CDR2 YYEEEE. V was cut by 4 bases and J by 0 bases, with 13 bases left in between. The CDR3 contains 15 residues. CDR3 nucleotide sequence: TGTGCCAGCAGCCCCTATTATCTCCACCAAGAGACCCAGTACTTC. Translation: CASSPYYLHQETQYF.

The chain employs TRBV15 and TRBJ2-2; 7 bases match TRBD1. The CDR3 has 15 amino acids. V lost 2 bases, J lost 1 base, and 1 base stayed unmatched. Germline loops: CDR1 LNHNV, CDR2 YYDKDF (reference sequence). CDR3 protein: CATSRRQGNTGELFF. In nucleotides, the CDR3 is TGTGCCACCAGCAGACGACAGGGGAACACCGGGGAGCTGTTTTTT.

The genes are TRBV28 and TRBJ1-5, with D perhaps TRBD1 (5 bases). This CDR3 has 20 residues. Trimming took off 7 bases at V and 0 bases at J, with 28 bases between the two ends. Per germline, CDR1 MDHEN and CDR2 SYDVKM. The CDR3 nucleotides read TGTGCCAGCATGTACGCTAGGGGTGCGAGGCCGGCCTATAGCAATCAGCCCCAGCATTTT. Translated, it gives CASMYARGARPAYSNQPQHF. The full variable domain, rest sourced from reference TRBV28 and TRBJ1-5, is DVKVTQSSRYLVKRTGEKVFLECVQDMDHENMFWYRQDPGLGLRLIYFSYDVKMKEKGDIPEGYSVSREKKERFSLILESASTNQTSMYLCASMYARGARPAYSNQPQHFGDGTRLSIL.

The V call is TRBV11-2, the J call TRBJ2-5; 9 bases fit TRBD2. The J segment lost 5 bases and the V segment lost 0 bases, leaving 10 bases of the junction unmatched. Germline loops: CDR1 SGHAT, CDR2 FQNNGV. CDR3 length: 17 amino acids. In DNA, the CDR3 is TGTGCCAGCAGCTTAGATTTAGCAGCGGGAGGAAGGGAGACCCAGTACTTC. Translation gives CASSLDLAAGGRETQYF.

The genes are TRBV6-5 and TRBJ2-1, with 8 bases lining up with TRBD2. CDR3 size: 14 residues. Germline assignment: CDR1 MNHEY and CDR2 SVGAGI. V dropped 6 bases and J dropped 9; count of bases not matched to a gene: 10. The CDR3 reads CASSLGLDIGEQFF. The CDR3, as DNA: TGTGCCAGCAGCCTGGGACTAGATATTGGTGAGCAGTTCTTC.

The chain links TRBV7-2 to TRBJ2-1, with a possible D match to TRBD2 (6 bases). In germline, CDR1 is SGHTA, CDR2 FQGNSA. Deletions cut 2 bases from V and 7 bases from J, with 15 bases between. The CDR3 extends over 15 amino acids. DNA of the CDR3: TGTGCCAGCAGCTTATCTCGGGGGTTGTTTAATGAGCAGTTCTTC. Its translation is CASSLSRGLFNEQFF. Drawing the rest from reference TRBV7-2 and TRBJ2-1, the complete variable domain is GAGVSQSPSNKVTEKGKDVELRCDPISGHTALYWYRQSLGQGLEFLIYFQGNSAPDKSGLPSDRFSAERTGGSVSTLTIQRTQQEDSAVYLCASSLSRGLFNEQFFGPGTRLTVL.

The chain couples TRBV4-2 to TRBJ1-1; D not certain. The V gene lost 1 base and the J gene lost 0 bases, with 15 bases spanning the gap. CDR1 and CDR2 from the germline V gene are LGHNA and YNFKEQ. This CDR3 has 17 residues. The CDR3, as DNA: TGTGCCAGCAGCCAAGCGTCTTCTGGAGGGTTGAACACTGAAGCTTTCTTT. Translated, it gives CASSQASSGGLNTEAFF.

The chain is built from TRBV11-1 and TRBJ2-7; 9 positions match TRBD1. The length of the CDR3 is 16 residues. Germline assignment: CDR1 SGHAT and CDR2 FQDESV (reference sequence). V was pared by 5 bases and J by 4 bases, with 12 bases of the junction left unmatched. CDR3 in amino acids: CASSTTGGASSYEQYF. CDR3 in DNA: TGTGCCAGCAGCACAACAGGGGGCGCAAGTAGTTACGAGCAGTACTTC.

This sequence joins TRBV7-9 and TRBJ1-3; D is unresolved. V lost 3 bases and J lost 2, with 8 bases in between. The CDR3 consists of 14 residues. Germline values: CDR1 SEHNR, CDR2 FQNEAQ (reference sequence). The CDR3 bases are TGTGCCAGCAGCTTCGGGGATGCTGGAAACACCATATATTTT. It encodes CASSFGDAGNTIYF. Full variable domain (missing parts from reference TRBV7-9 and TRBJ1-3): DTGVSQNPRHKITKRGQNVTFRCDPISEHNRLYWYRQTLGQGPEFLTYFQNEAQLEKSRLLSDRFSAERPKGSFSTLEIQRTEQGDSAMYLCASSFGDAGNTIYFGEGSWLTVV.

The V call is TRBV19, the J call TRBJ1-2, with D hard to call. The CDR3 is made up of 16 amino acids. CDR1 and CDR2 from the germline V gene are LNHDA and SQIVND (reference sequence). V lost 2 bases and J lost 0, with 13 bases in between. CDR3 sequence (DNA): TGTGCCAGTAGTATAAGGATCCAGGCTCCTAACTATGGCTACACCTTC. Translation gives CASSIRIQAPNYGYTF. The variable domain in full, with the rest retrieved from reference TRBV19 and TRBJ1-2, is DGGITQSPKYLFRKEGQNVTLSCEQNLNHDAMYWYRQDPGQGLRLIYYSQIVNDFQKGDIAEGYSVSREKKESFPLTVTSAQKNPTAFYLCASSIRIQAPNYGYTFGSGTRLTVV.

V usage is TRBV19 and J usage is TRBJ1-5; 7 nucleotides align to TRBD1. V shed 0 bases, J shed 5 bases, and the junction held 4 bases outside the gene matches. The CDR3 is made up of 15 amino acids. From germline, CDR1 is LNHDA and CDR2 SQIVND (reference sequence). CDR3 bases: TGTGCCAGTAGTATAGATCCCCAGGGGGATCAGCCCCAGCATTTT. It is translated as CASSIDPQGDQPQHF.

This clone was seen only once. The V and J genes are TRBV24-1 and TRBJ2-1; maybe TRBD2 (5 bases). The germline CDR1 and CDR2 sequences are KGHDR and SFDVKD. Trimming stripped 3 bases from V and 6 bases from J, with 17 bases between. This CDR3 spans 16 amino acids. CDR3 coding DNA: TGTGCCACCAGTGATCCCGGGAACCTTCCTTCCAATGAGCAGTTCTTC. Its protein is CATSDPGNLPSNEQFF.

CDR3 DNA: TGTGCCAGCAGCTCCGGACAGCGAAATTTCCAAAAACTGTTTTTT. Protein product: CASSSGQRNFQKLFF. The chain employs TRBV13 and TRBJ1-4, with D possibly matching TRBD1 (6 bases). This CDR3 is built from 15 residues. The germline V gene has CDR1 PRHDT and CDR2 FYEKMQ (reference sequence). V shed 4 bases and J shed 9 bases, with 18 bases lying between them.

CDR3 amino acids: CASSLGIPGAGELFF. Written as DNA, the CDR3 is TGTGCCAGCAGCTTAGGAATCCCGGGTGCCGGGGAGCTGTTTTTT. V usage is TRBV7-9 and J usage is TRBJ2-2; D ambiguous. This CDR3 spans 15 amino acids. Trimming left V 1 base short and J 6 bases short, with 12 bases between. Germline CDR1 and CDR2: SEHNR and FQNEAQ (reference sequence).

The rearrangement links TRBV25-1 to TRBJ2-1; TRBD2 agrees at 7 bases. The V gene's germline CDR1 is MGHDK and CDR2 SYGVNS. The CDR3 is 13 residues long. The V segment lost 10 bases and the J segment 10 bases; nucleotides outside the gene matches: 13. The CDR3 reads CATDGIQAGEQFF. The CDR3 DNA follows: TGTGCCACCGACGGGATCCAAGCGGGGGAGCAGTTCTTC.

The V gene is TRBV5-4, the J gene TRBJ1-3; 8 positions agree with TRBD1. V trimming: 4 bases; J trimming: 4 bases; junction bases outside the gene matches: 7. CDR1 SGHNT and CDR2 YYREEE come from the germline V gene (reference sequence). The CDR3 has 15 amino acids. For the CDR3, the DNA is TGTGCCAGCAGCGACCCTCAGGGGGCGGGAAACACCATATATTTT. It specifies CASSDPQGAGNTIYF.

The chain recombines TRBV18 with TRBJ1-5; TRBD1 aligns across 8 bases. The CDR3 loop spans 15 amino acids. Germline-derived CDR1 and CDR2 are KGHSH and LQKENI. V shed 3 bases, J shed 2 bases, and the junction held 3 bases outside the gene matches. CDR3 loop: CASSPTGGGNQPQHF. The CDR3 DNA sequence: TGTGCCAGCTCACCTACAGGGGGAGGCAATCAGCCCCAGCATTTT.

CDR3 DNA: TGTGCCAGCAGCCACCGTTCCTTACAGCAGGCTAATTCTGGGGCCAACGTCCTGACTTTC. Translated: CASSHRSLQQANSGANVLTF. V usage is TRBV3-1 (or the pseudogene TRBV3-2) and J usage is TRBJ2-6; D gene uncertain. The germline gives CDR1 LGHDT, CDR2 YNNKEL (reference sequence). V shed 3 bases and J shed 1 base, with 22 bases lying between them. The length of the CDR3 is 20 residues.

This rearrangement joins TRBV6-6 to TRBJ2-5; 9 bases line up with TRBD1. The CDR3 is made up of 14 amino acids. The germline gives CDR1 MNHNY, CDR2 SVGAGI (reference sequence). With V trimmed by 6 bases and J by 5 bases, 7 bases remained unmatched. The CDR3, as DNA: TGTGCCAGCAGCCTGGGACAGGGAGGGGAGACCCAGTACTTC. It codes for CASSLGQGGETQYF.

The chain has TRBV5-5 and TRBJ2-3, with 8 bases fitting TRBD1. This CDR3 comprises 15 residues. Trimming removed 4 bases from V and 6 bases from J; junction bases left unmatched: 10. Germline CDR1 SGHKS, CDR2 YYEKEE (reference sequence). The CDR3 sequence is CASSPGDRREDTQYF. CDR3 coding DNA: TGTGCCAGCAGCCCAGGGGACAGGAGGGAGGATACGCAGTATTTT.

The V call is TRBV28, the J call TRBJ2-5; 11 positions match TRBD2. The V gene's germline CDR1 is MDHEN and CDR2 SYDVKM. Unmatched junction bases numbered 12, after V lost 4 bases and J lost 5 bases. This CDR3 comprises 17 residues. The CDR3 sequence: CASSSTLIAGGRETQYF. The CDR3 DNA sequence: TGTGCCAGCAGTTCGACCCTCATAGCGGGGGGGAGGGAGACCCAGTACTTC.

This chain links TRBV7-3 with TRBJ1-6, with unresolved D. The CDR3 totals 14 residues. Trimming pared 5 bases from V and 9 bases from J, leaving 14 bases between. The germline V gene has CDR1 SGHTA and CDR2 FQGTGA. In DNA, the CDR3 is TGTGCCAGCAGCGCCCGGGAGAGGACTTCACCCCTCCACTTT. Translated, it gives CASSARERTSPLHF.

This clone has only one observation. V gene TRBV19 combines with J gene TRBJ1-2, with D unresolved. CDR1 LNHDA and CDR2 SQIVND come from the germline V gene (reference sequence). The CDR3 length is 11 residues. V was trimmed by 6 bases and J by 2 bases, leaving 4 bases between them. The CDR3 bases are TGTGCCAGTAGCCGGAACTATGGCTACACCTTC. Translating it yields CASSRNYGYTF. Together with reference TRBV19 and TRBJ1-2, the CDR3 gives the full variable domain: DGGITQSPKYLFRKEGQNVTLSCEQNLNHDAMYWYRQDPGQGLRLIYYSQIVNDFQKGDIAEGYSVSREKKESFPLTVTSAQKNPTAFYLCASSRNYGYTFGSGTRLTVV.

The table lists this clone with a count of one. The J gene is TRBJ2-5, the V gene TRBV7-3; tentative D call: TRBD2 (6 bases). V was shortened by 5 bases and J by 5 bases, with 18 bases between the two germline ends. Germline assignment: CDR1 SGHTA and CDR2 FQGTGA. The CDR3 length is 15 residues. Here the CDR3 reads CASSQVGGMAETQYF. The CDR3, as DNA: TGTGCCAGCAGCCAAGTGGGGGGAATGGCGGAGACCCAGTACTTC.

CDR3 sequence: CATSVQGSSDTQYF. The CDR3 DNA follows: TGTGCCACCAGTGTACAGGGATCATCAGATACGCAGTATTTT. The genes are TRBV24-1 and TRBJ2-3; a weak D match, TRBD1 (6 bases). The CDR3 spans 14 residues. Per germline, CDR1 KGHDR and CDR2 SFDVKD. The V gene lost 5 bases and the J gene lost 4 bases, with 12 bases spanning the gap.

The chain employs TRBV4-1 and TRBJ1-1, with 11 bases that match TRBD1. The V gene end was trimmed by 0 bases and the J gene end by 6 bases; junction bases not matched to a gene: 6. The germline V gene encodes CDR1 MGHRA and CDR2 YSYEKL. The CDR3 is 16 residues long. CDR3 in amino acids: CASSQDTGTGGAEAFF. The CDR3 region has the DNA TGCGCCAGCAGCCAAGACACCGGGACAGGGGGTGCTGAAGCTTTCTTT.